This TCR beta chain came from a study of T cell responses to AZD1222 COVID-19 vaccine. General observations from the study: Unmutated regions of variants are reportedly targeted by nearly half of spike-specific TCRs. Clonal diversity may have been underestimated, and the donors were mostly white British, with more females than males. Samples come after the peak T cell response, not at day 14. Baseline testing showed seropositivity in only a handful of AZD1222 recipients.

Sequencing was performed with immunoSEQ multiplex PCR; in TCRdb, only in-frame clones are kept and a portion is missing. In the table there are about 120,000 clones, about 92% of which are singletons. Comments on this clone: Its antigen is currently unknown.

The TCR originated in an adult who received the AZD1222 COVID-19 vaccine. Sample: peripheral blood, taken 28 days after the second AZD1222 dose.

CDR3 sequence: CAISSRQGGSNTEAFF. CDR3 DNA sequence: TGTGCCATCAGCTCGAGACAGGGGGGGTCGAACACTGAAGCTTTCTTT. The chain links TRBV10-3 to TRBJ1-1; 9 positions agree with TRBD1. The junction had 9 bases not matched to a gene; V was cut back by 6 bases and J by 1 base. Germline CDR1 and CDR2: ENHRY and SYGVKD. CDR3 size: 16 residues.